This T cell receptor (beta chain) appears in the sequencing data of a study of blood T cell repertoires in COVID-19. Overall study: Specimens from acute and convalescent COVID-19 originated in the United States, Italy and Spain. PBMCs, B-cell-depleted T cells, or T cells were the source of the cDNA or gDNA that made up the material.

The CDR3 has 15 amino acids. From germline, CDR1 is SGHTA and CDR2 FQGTGA. V was pared by 1 base and J by 0 bases, with 7 bases between. In the study's own analysis: The assay estimated nucleated cells by amplifying reference gene primers. Profiling relied on immunoSEQ multiplex PCR, and the TCRdb table lists in-frame clones only, not all of them. That table gives V, J and clone size, and the DNA gave D and trimming. The sample carries over 150,000 clones, about 82% recorded once. Sequencing used peripheral blood. This chain connects TRBV7-3 to TRBJ2-1, with unresolved D. This sequence originates from a man aged 45 to 65 with active or convalescent COVID-19. CDR3 nucleotide sequence: TGTGCCAGCAGCTTAAGCGATGCCTCCTACAATGAGCAGTTCTTC. It encodes CASSLSDASYNEQFF.